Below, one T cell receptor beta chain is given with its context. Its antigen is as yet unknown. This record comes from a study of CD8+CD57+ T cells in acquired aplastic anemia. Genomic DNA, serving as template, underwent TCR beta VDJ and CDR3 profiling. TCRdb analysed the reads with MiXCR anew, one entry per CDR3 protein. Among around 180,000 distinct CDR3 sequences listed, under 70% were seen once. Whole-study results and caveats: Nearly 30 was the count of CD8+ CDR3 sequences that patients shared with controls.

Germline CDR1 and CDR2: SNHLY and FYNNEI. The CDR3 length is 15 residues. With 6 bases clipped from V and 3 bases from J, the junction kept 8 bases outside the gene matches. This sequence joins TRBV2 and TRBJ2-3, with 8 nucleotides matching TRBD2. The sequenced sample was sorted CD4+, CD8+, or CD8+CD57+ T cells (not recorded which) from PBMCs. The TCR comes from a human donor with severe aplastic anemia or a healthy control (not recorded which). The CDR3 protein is CASRASGGKTDTQYF. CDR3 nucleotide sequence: TGTGCCAGCAGGGCGAGCGGGGGCAAAACAGATACGCAGTATTTT.